This TCR beta chain is drawn from a study of patients and donors after allogeneic stem cell transplantation. This clonotype turned up a few times. The germline V gene has CDR1 SGHTA and CDR2 FQGNSA. The V end was cut by 5 bases, the J end by 7 bases, with 11 bases between. This CDR3 contains 12 residues. TCRdb reprocessed the RT-PCR reads with MiXCR, giving one entry per CDR3 protein. This repertoire shows some 230,000 distinct CDR3 sequences, less than 15% found once; its top ten account for around a tenth. The clonotype comes from a human donor who was either an allogeneic HSCT recipient or a stem cell or donor lymphocyte infusion donor (not recorded which). It is not recorded whose cells these are; they may come from a transplant donor. V usage is TRBV7-2 and J usage is TRBJ1-1; D gene ambiguous. Sequenced material: blood, either unsorted or a sorted T cell fraction (not recorded which). CDR3 in amino acids: CASSPRGGEAFF. The CDR3 DNA sequence: TGTGCCAGCAGCCCCCGCGGAGGTGAAGCTTTCTTT.